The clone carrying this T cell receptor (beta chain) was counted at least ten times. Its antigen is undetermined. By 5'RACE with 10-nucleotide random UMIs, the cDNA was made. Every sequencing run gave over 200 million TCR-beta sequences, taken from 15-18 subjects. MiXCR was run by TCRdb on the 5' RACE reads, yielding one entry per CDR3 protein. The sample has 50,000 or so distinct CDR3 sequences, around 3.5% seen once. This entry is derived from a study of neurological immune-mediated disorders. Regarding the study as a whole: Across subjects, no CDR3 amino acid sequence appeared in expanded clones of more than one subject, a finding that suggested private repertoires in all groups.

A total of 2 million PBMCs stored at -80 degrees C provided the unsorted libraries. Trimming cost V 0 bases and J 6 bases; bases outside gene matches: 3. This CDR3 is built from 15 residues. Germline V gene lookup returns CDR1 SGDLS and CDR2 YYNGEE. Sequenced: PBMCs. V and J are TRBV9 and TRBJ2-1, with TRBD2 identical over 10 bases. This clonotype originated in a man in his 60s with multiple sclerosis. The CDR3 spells CASSVVLAGSNEQFF. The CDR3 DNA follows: TGTGCCAGCAGCGTAGTACTAGCGGGATCCAATGAGCAGTTCTTC. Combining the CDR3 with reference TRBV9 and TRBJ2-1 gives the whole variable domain DSGVTQTPKHLITATGQRVTLRCSPRSGDLSVYWYQQSLDQGLQFLIQYYNGEERAKGNILERFSAQQFPDLHSELNLSSLELGDSALYFCASSVVLAGSNEQFFGPGTRLTVL.